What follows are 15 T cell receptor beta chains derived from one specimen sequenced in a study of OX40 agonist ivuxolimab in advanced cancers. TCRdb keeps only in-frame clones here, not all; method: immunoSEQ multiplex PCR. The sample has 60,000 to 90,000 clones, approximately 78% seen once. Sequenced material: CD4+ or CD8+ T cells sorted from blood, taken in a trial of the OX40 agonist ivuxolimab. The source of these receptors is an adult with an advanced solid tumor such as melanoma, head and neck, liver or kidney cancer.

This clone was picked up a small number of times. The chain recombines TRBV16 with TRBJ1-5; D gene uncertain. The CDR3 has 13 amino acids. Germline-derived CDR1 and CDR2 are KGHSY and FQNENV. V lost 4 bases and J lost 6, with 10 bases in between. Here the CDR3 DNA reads TGTGCCAGCAGCCCGGGCATGTCTCAGCCCCAGCATTTT. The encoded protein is CASSPGMSQPQHF.

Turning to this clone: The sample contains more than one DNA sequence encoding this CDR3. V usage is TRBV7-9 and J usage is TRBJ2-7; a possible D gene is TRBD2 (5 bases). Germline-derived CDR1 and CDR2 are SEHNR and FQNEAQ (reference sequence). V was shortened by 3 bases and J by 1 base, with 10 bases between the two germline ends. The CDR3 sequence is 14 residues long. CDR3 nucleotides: TGTGCCAGCAGCTTGCTAGCCTCTTCCTACGAGCAGTACTTC. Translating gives CASSLLASSYEQYF.

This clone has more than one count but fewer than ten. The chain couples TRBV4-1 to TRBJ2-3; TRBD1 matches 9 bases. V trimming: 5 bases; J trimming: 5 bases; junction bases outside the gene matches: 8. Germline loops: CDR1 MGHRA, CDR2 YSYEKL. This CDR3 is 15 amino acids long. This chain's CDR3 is CASSLQTGGIDTQYF. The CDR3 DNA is TGCGCCAGCAGCTTACAGACAGGGGGTATAGATACGCAGTATTTT.

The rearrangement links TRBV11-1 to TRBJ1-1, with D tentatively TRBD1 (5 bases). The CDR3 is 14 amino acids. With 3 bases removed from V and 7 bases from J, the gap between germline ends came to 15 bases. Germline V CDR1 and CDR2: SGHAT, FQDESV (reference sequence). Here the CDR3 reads CASSFNRGRDEAFF. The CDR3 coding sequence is TGTGCCAGCAGCTTTAATAGGGGAAGGGATGAAGCTTTCTTT.

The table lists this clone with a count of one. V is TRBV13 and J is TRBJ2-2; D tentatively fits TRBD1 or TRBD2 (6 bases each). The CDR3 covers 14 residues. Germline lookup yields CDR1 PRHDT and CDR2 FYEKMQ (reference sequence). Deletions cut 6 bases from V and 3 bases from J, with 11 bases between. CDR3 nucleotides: TGTGCCAGCAGGGCGAGGGGGGACACCGGGGAGCTGTTTTTT. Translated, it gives CASRARGDTGELFF.

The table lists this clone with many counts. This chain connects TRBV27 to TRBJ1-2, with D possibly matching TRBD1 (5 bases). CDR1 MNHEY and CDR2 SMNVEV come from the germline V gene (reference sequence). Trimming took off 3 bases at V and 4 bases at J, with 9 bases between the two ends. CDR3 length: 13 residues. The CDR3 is CASSLSRAYGYTF. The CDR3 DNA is TGTGCCAGCAGTTTGTCCAGGGCCTATGGCTACACCTTC.

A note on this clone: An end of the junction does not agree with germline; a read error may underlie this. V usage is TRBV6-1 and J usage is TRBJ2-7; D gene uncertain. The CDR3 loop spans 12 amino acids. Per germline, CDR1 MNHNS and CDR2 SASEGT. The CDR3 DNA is TGTGCCAGCAGTCAAGCCTCCTACGAGCAGTACTTC. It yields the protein CASSQASYEQYF.

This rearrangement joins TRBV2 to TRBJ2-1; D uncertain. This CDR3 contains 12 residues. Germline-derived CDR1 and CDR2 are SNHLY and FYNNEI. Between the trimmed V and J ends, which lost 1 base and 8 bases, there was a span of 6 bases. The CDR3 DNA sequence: TGTGCCAGCAGTGAAGGTTGGGATGAGCAGTTCTTC. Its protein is CASSEGWDEQFF. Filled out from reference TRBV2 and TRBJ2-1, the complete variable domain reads EPEVTQTPSHQVTQMGQEVILRCVPISNHLYFYWYRQILGQKVEFLVSFYNNEISEKSEIFDDQFSVERPDGSNFTLKIRSTKLEDSAMYFCASSEGWDEQFFGPGTRLTVL.

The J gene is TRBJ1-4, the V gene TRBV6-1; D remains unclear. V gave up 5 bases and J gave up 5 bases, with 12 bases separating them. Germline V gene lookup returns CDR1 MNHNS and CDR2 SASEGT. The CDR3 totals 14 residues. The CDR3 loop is CASSKHGINEKLFF. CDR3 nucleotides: TGTGCCAGCAGTAAACATGGTATCAATGAAAAACTGTTTTTT.

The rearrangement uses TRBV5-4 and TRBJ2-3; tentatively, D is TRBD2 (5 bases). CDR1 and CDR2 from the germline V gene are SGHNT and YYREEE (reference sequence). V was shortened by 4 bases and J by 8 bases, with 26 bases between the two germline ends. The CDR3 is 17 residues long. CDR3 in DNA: TGTGCCAGCAGCCTATACCCCCGTCGAGCGGATCAAGGTACGCAGTATTTT. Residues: CASSLYPRRADQGTQYF.

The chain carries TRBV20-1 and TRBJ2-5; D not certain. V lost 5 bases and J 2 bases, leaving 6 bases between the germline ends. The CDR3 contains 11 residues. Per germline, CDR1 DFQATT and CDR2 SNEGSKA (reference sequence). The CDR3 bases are TGCAGTGCTGCGGAACAAGAGACCCAGTACTTC. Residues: CSAAEQETQYF.

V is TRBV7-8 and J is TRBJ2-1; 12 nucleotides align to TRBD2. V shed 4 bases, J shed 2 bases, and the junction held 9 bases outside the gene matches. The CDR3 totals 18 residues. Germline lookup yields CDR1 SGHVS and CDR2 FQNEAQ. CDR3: CASSSSLAGGLPYNEQFF. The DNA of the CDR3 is TGTGCCAGCAGCTCGTCTCTAGCGGGAGGGTTGCCCTACAATGAGCAGTTCTTC.

DNA for the CDR3: TGTGCCTGGAGTTTAACTAGCACCGGCACAGATACGCAGTATTTT. Translating it yields CAWSLTSTGTDTQYF. This chain joins TRBV30 and TRBJ2-3; possible D gene TRBD2, 6 bases. Germline V gene sequence: CDR1 GTSNPN, CDR2 SVGIG (reference sequence). Between the trimmed V and J ends, which lost 2 bases and 1 base, there was a span of 13 bases. This CDR3 has 15 residues.

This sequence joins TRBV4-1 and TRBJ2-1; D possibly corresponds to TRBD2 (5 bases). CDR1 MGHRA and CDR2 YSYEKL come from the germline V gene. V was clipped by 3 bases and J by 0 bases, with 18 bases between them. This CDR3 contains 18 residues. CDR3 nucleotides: TGCGCCAGCAGCCAGTCCCCAGTGGGAGATATCTCCTACAATGAGCAGTTCTTC. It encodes CASSQSPVGDISYNEQFF.

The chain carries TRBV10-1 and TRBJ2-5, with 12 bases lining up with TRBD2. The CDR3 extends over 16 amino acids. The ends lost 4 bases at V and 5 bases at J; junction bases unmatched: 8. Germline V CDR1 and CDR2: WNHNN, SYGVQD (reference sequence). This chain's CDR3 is CASSAGTSGPGETQYF. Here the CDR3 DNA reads TGCGCCAGCAGTGCGGGGACTAGCGGGCCCGGGGAGACCCAGTACTTC.